The present entry profiles one T cell receptor (beta chain) with its context. As yet, its antigen is unknown. From the reads, TCRdb called clonotypes with MiXCR, one entry per CDR3 protein. The sample carries 20,000 to 25,000 distinct CDR3 sequences, roughly half recorded once. This entry comes from a study of type 1 regulatory T cells. About the research overall: T-allo10 is a Tr1-enriched, alloantigen-specific CD4 T cell product made in vitro.

The germline V and J ends were trimmed by 2 bases and 6 bases, with 9 bases remaining between them. Germline V gives CDR1 SGHVS, CDR2 FQNEAQ. This CDR3 is built from 13 residues. The receptor comes from a human donor in good health. The V and J genes are TRBV7-8 and TRBJ2-3, with D perhaps TRBD1 (6 bases). Sequenced input: cultured T cells, either the whole culture or a sorted T cell fraction (not recorded which). The CDR3 nucleotides are TGTGCCAGCAGCTTACCAGGGGCCGATACGCAGTATTTT. Amino acids: CASSLPGADTQYF.